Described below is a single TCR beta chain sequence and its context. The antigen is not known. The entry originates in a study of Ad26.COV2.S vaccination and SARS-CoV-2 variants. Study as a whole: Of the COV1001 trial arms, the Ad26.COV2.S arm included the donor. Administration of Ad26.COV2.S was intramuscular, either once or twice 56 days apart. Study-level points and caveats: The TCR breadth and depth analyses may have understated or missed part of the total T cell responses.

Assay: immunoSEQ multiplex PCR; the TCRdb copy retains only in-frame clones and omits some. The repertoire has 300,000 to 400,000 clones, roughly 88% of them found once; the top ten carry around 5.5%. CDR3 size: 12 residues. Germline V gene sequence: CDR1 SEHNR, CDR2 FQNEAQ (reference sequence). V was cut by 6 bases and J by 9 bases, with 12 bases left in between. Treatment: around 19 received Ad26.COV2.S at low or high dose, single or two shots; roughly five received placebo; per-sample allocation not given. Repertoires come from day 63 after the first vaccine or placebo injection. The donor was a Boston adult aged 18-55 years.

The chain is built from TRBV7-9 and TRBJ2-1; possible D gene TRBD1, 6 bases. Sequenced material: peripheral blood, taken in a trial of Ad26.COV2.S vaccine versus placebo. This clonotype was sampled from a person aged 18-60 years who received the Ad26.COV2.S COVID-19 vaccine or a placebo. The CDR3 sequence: CASSFTGFEQFF. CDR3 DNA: TGTGCCAGCAGTTTTACAGGGTTTGAGCAGTTCTTC.